This TCR beta chain was profiled in a study of identical twins. Study findings and constraints: Twins shared beta out-of-frame sequences in excess, but this excess was weaker. One should note that invariant MAIT and iNKT cells could partly confound zero-insertion analyses.

The CDR3 spans 15 residues. Per the germline V gene, CDR1 is SEHNR and CDR2 is FQNEAQ (reference sequence). Deletions cut 3 bases from V and 2 bases from J, with 13 bases between. Each cDNA held unique molecular identifiers, and template switching gave it a universal primer site. TCRdb re-called the 5' RACE reads with MiXCR, one entry per CDR3 protein. The data show roughly 700,000 distinct CDR3 sequences, over 8.5% seen once. This clonotype was observed many times. What it binds is unknown. Healthy Caucasians were all of the donors. In addition, the sample was reused for a study of yellow fever vaccine responses in identical twins.

The sequence was obtained from a woman aged 18-29 years in good health. The sequenced sample was PBMCs. The V gene is TRBV7-9, the J gene TRBJ2-5, with unresolved D. The CDR3 loop reads CASSFGSLRQETQYF. The CDR3, as DNA: TGTGCCAGCAGCTTTGGTAGCCTCAGACAAGAGACCCAGTACTTC.